This T cell receptor (beta chain) appears in the sequencing data of a study of cytomegalovirus exposure and HLA in healthy donors. Study-level information: Later analysis reported that the roughly 130 validation repertoires shared the platform of the 600 to 750 first-cohort repertoires.

This CDR3 has 13 amino acids. CDR1 is SGHTA, CDR2 FQGTGA, per germline. Trimming took 5 bases from V and 6 from J, leaving 12 bases between them. General observations from the study: Among the CMV-associated chains, a few were confirmed in vitro as specific for CMV antigens. Per published reports, the classifier diagnosed cytomegalovirus status with high specificity and sensitivity. Most TCR sequences were rare, but some public TCRs occurred in many donors.

Clones were read by immunoSEQ multiplex PCR, and TCRdb kept only the in-frame ones, dropping some. Of around 66,000 clones listed, approximately 97% are singletons. Concerning this clone itself: The target antigen is unknown.

V usage is TRBV7-3 and J usage is TRBJ2-3; maybe TRBD2 (6 bases). This TCR came from a woman between 18 and 29 years old in good health and CMV-seropositive. Sample: PBMCs. The CDR3 DNA follows: TGTGCCAGCAGCCAAAACGCGGGGGATACGCAGTATTTT. It specifies CASSQNAGDTQYF.